These 14 T cell receptor beta chains originate from one sample sequenced in a study of T cell responses to AZD1222 COVID-19 vaccine. TCRdb's table, derived via immunoSEQ multiplex PCR, lists solely in-frame clones and lacks some. The repertoire includes about 130,000 clones, 70% to 90% of them detected once, and about 9.5% sits in the top ten. Sequencing was performed on peripheral blood, taken 28 days after the second AZD1222 dose. These receptor sequences come from an adult who received the AZD1222 COVID-19 vaccine.

The CDR3 is CASSPKGSSRYYEQYF. CDR3 nucleotides: TGTGCCAGCTCACCCAAGGGATCTAGCAGGTACTACGAGCAGTACTTC. The V call is TRBV18, the J call TRBJ2-7; a weak D match, TRBD2 (5 bases). Germline loops: CDR1 KGHSH, CDR2 LQKENI. V was cut by 3 bases and J by 3 bases, with 18 bases left in between. The CDR3 spans 16 residues.

The chain carries TRBV10-3 and TRBJ2-2; 10 nucleotides agree with TRBD1. J lost 0 bases, V lost 6 bases, and 16 bases had no gene match. CDR3 size: 20 residues. CDR1 is ENHRY and CDR2 is SYGVKD in the germline V gene. The CDR3 reads CAISGHRDRGWGTNTGELFF. CDR3 sequence (DNA): TGTGCCATCAGCGGCCACCGGGACAGGGGTTGGGGAACGAACACCGGGGAGCTGTTTTTT.

The chain recombines TRBV14 with TRBJ1-1, with a possible D match to TRBD1 (6 bases). The CDR3 has 12 residues. Germline CDR1 reads SGHDN; CDR2 reads FVKESK. Trimming cost V 3 bases and J 10 bases, with 12 bases left between them. The CDR3 nucleotides are TGTGCCAGCAGCCACCGTACAGGGCCAGCTTTCTTT. It encodes CASSHRTGPAFF.

The chain has TRBV27 and TRBJ1-6; the D gene is possibly TRBD1 (5 bases). Germline V CDR1 and CDR2: MNHEY, SMNVEV (reference sequence). The V and J ends lost 5 bases and 8 bases respectively, with 16 bases between them. The CDR3 is 15 amino acids. CDR3 in amino acids: CASSPRRGEDSPLHF. Here the CDR3 DNA reads TGTGCCAGCAGTCCCCGGCGGGGGGAAGATTCACCCCTCCACTTT.

V is TRBV2 and J is TRBJ1-2; the D gene is possibly TRBD1 (5 bases). Germline V gene lookup returns CDR1 SNHLY and CDR2 FYNNEI. Between the trimmed V and J ends, which lost 6 bases and 8 bases, there was a span of 16 bases. This CDR3 is 13 amino acids long. The CDR3 sequence is CASSQEGLSGYTF. As DNA, the CDR3 is TGTGCCAGCAGCCAAGAGGGACTCAGCGGCTACACCTTC.

The chain links TRBV9 to TRBJ1-3; TRBD1 agrees at 7 bases. With 2 bases clipped from V and 2 bases from J, the junction kept 4 bases outside the gene matches. Germline values: CDR1 SGDLS, CDR2 YYNGEE. The CDR3 is made up of 15 amino acids. The CDR3 loop is CASSVTGSTGNTIYF. DNA for the CDR3: TGTGCCAGCAGCGTGACAGGGTCGACTGGAAACACCATATATTTT.

The chain joins TRBV7-6 to TRBJ1-4, with 10 bases matching TRBD1. The J segment lost 8 bases and the V segment lost 3 bases, leaving 3 bases of the junction unmatched. The length of the CDR3 is 14 residues. Per germline, CDR1 SGHVS and CDR2 FNYEAQ. CDR3 protein: CASSFGTGEEKLFF. The CDR3 DNA reads TGTGCCAGCAGCTTCGGGACAGGGGAAGAAAAACTGTTTTTT.

This clone was seen more than once but under ten times. This chain links TRBV11-2 with TRBJ2-7; 13 nucleotides line up with TRBD2. The CDR3 runs 15 residues. Trimming at V came to 5 bases and at J to 5 bases, leaving 6 bases not matched to a gene. Germline V gives CDR1 SGHAT, CDR2 FQNNGV. Written as DNA, the CDR3 is TGTGCCAGCAGCGCAACGGGACTAGCGGGAAACGAGCAGTACTTC. Amino acid sequence: CASSATGLAGNEQYF.

This rearrangement joins TRBV7-8 to TRBJ2-1; 7 positions agree with TRBD2. The V segment lost 3 bases and the J segment 10 bases; nucleotides outside the gene matches: 9. CDR3 length equals 14 residues. Germline CDR1 SGHVS, CDR2 FQNEAQ. The CDR3 DNA reads as TGTGCCAGCAGCTTGCGGGGGAGGGCCTGGGAGCAGTTCTTC. Translating it yields CASSLRGRAWEQFF.

The rearrangement links TRBV6-5 to TRBJ1-6; D is unresolved. The CDR3 consists of 13 residues. V was trimmed by 6 bases and J by 8 bases, leaving 11 bases between them. Germline V gene lookup returns CDR1 MNHEY and CDR2 SVGAGI. The CDR3 protein is CASSPGVDSPLHF. CDR3 nucleotides: TGTGCCAGCAGCCCCGGGGTAGATTCACCCCTCCACTTT.

The chain employs TRBV30 and TRBJ1-6; D gene ambiguous. Germline V gene lookup returns CDR1 GTSNPN and CDR2 SVGIG (reference sequence). CDR3 length: 14 amino acids. V was pared by 0 bases and J by 10 bases, with 13 bases between. The CDR3 nucleotides read TGTGCCTGGAGTGTATCACACGAAGGATCACCCCTCCACTTT. Its translation: CAWSVSHEGSPLHF. Full variable domain (outside the CDR3, taken from reference TRBV30 and TRBJ1-6): SQTIHQWPATLVQPVGSPLSLECTVEGTSNPNLYWYRQAAGRGLQLLFYSVGIGQISSEVPQNLSASRPQDRQFILSSKKLLLSDSGFYLCAWSVSHEGSPLHFGNGTRLTVT.

This clone appeared once. The chain has TRBV5-1 and TRBJ1-2, with a possible D match to TRBD1 (5 bases). The V gene's germline CDR1 is SGHRS and CDR2 YFSETQ. V was cut by 4 bases and J by 8 bases, with 9 bases left in between. This CDR3 has 11 amino acids. The CDR3 protein is CASSDSEGYTF. The CDR3 nucleotides are TGCGCCAGCAGCGACAGTGAGGGCTACACCTTC.

This clone was observed once. The chain has TRBV27 and TRBJ2-5; 10 bases align to TRBD1. CDR3 size: 15 residues. The junction had 9 bases not matched to a gene; V was cut back by 6 bases and J by 5 bases. Germline lookup yields CDR1 MNHEY and CDR2 SMNVEV (reference sequence). In DNA form, the CDR3 reads TGTGCCAGCAGCACGACAGGGGGCGGGTTCGAGACCCAGTACTTC. This gives the protein CASSTTGGGFETQYF.

The V and J genes are TRBV5-1 and TRBJ1-1, with D unclear. Per germline, CDR1 SGHRS and CDR2 YFSETQ. V lost 3 bases and J lost 1, with 10 bases in between. The CDR3 covers 14 residues. CDR3: CASSSGFTNTEAFF. CDR3 coding DNA: TGCGCCAGCAGCTCTGGGTTTACGAACACTGAAGCTTTCTTT.